This T cell receptor beta chain was captured in a study of spatial heterogeneity in lung cancer. Study summary: Counts of TCR transcripts in tumor regions correlated strongly with a T cell module score (derived from matched bulk RNA-seq). The library had UMIs, and each TCR and UMI pair averaged more than ten raw reads. Study-wide findings and caveats: For expanded intratumoral alpha and beta TCRs, counts tracked tumor mutation counts.

Time point of the sample: sample taken at primary tumor resection. The input material, whole RNA from tumor, nontumor lung or frozen PBMC, was sequenced unsorted. MiXCR, applied by TCRdb to the 5' RACE reads, yields one record per CDR3 protein. The data hold 23,000 or so distinct CDR3 sequences, with roughly 6.7% observed a single time. Trimming left V 6 bases short and J 4 bases short, with 10 bases between. This CDR3 has 14 amino acids. CDR1 and CDR2 from the germline V gene are MNHNS and SASEGT. In this sample, this clonotype is medium-sized. The antigen is undetermined. Sequenced here: lung tumor tissue, sampled at surgery. The chain is built from TRBV6-1 and TRBJ1-6; D unresolved. The sequence came from a male donor with early-stage non-small cell lung cancer. The CDR3 DNA reads TGTGCCAGCAGAGGCGGGCTGTATAATTCACCCCTCCACTTT. Protein: CASRGGLYNSPLHF.